This T cell receptor (beta chain) was obtained from a study of blood T cell repertoires in COVID-19 (TCRdb year 2020). About the investigation overall: Samples from collaborators originated in the United States, Italy and Spain and spanned both the acute and convalescent phases of COVID-19. Where available, HLA class I and class II types were taken from metadata supplied by the sample provider and were not determined by assay-based typing. The sample metadata nearly always contained a de-identified subject ID, COVID-19 status, age in years and sex. Samples came from the ongoing ImmuneRACE study (first 160 participants) plus 1,254 subjects from 6 global collaborators. The repertoires were made available in a free public database intended to serve as a resource for research on the immune response to SARS-CoV-2. Deeply sampled blood TCRbeta repertoires from subjects exposed to, actively infected with, or recovered from COVID-19 were included in the dataset. The material from the prospective study consisted of cDNA or gDNA derived from T cells, B-cell-depleted T cells, or PBMCs. Study-level results and caveats: The amount of clinical and demographic metadata varied by source and participant and was provided uncurated.

The collaborating institutions used their own protocols to collect whole blood in K2EDTA tubes. For TCRbeta analysis, collaborators shipped samples as frozen whole blood, isolated PBMCs, or DNA extracted from either of those sample types. TCRbeta CDR3 regions were amplified from genomic DNA by means of the immunoSEQ Assay, a bias-controlled multiplex PCR. Processing in the source paper ran as follows. The number of nucleated cells in each sample was estimated by amplification of reference gene primers within the assay. To quantify the absolute abundance of each unique TCRbeta CDR3 rearrangement, sequence reads were collapsed and filtered. Productive Simpson clonality was computed per sample as the square root of Simpson's diversity index over productive rearrangements. TCRdb took this table from immuneACCESS and kept in-frame rearrangements with V and J called. Such tables lack part of the clones; where checked against another copy, unresolved V genes explain under half of the gap, and the rest is unexplained. V and J calls and clone size come straight from that table; D and trimming were deduced from the DNA. The sample table lists 160,000 or so clones, about 90% of them with a count of one. 4% of the sample comes from the top ten.

This clone was recorded only once. Its antigen remains unidentified. No per-base quality is available; no much larger clone lies one base away. Trimming removed 2 bases from V and 2 bases from J; the gene matches leave 4 bases unexplained. The cysteine opens and the phenylalanine closes a CDR3 of 15 amino acids. Of the read, only the CDR3 DNA is kept; its 45 bases are in frame from base 1. Sequences MDHEN (CDR1) and SYDVKM (CDR2) are obtained from the germline V gene. This TCR was recovered from a woman between 65 and 79 years old with acute or convalescent COVID-19. Source material: peripheral blood. Recombination linked TRBV28 to TRBJ2-7, with 9 bases matching TRBD2. The CDR3 protein: CASSLIAGVPYEQYF. The DNA is as follows: TGTGCCAGCAGTTTAATAGCGGGAGTTCCCTACGAGCAGTACTTC.